The clone carrying this T cell receptor (beta chain) has just a few counts. Its specificity is not known. The treatment here: oral pan-JAK inhibitor, 5-10 mg twice daily. From alopecia areata patients, lesional scalp punch biopsies and peripheral blood were collected. Following extraction, RNA underwent reverse transcription to cDNA, which served as the sequencing template. Assay used: immunoSEQ multiplex PCR; TCRdb lists only in-frame clones, some missing. Of some 210,000 clones listed, roughly 66% are singletons. V was cut by 5 bases and J by 2 bases, with 11 bases left in between. Germline CDR1 SQVTM, CDR2 ANQGSEA. The CDR3 is made up of 13 amino acids. The data belong to a study of CD8+ T cells in alopecia areata. General study findings and limits: Many expanded lesional clones remained in scalp and blood on tofacitinib. Higher clonality was seen in lesional scalp than in normal scalp, especially in alopecia totalis/universalis. The presence of one nonresponder keeps the tie between baseline CD8+ expansion and response uncertain.

This specimen consisted of CD4+ T cells sorted from blood, obtained around week 44, from a patient treated with tofacitinib. This chain joins TRBV29-1 and TRBJ2-3; D is unresolved. The sequence was collected from a human donor with alopecia areata. CDR3 nucleotide sequence: TGCAGCGTTAACAGACCTCTCACAGATACGCAGTATTTT. It specifies CSVNRPLTDTQYF.